The 17 T cell receptor beta chains below were found in one sample sequenced in a study of T cell responses to AZD1222 COVID-19 vaccine. Clones were read by immunoSEQ multiplex PCR, and TCRdb kept only the in-frame ones, dropping some. The repertoire holds 110,000 to 150,000 clones, with approximately 90% as singletons. The sample here was peripheral blood, taken on day 0 of AZD1222 vaccination. These receptors came from an adult in good health.

This chain links TRBV19 with TRBJ2-2; TRBD2 matches 12 bases. CDR3 length: 15 amino acids. CDR1 and CDR2 from the germline V gene are LNHDA and SQIVND (reference sequence). J was trimmed by 6 bases and V by 7 bases; bases with no gene match: 6. Here the CDR3 reads CASIRLAGASGELFF. DNA for the CDR3: TGTGCCAGTATCCGACTAGCGGGAGCTTCCGGGGAGCTGTTTTTT.

The chain links TRBV15 to TRBJ2-5; 9 bases align to TRBD2. Losses at the gene ends were 0 bases for V and 3 bases for J; bases not matched to a gene: 8. The CDR3 consists of 17 residues. Germline V gene data show CDR1 as LNHNV and CDR2 as YYDKDF (reference sequence). The CDR3 reads CATSRDWPGLAEETQYF. The CDR3 bases are TGTGCCACCAGCAGAGATTGGCCGGGACTAGCCGAAGAGACCCAGTACTTC.

V and J are TRBV6-1 and TRBJ2-4; no reliable D call. The CDR3 is made up of 15 amino acids. Germline V gene data show CDR1 as MNHNS and CDR2 as SASEGT. Trimming shortened V by 0 bases and J by 8 bases, and 14 bases separated the two germline ends. The CDR3 DNA sequence: TGTGCCAGCAGTGAAGCTACCGCGCTTAGGGACATTCAGTACTTC. Protein sequence: CASSEATALRDIQYF.

This sequence joins TRBV12-3 or TRBV12-4 and TRBJ1-1; D unresolved. The CDR3 is 13 amino acids. V lost 7 bases to trimming and J lost 5 bases, with 14 bases between them. The CDR3 loop is CASTLWGVTEAFF. The CDR3 coding sequence is TGTGCCAGCACCCTGTGGGGTGTAACTGAAGCTTTCTTT.

This clone was seen once. The chain uses TRBV19 and TRBJ1-3; D remains ambiguous. Germline CDR1 and CDR2: LNHDA and SQIVND (reference sequence). V lost 3 bases and J 2 bases, leaving 5 bases between the germline ends. This CDR3 has 13 amino acids. CDR3 sequence reads: CASSIRTGNTIYF. The CDR3 region has the DNA TGTGCCAGTAGTATTAGGACTGGAAACACCATATATTTT.

The V call is TRBV6-5, the J call TRBJ2-1, with 9 bases lining up with TRBD2. The CDR3 loop spans 13 amino acids. With V trimmed by 6 bases and J by 6 bases, 3 bases remained unmatched. Germline lookup yields CDR1 MNHEY and CDR2 SVGAGI. This CDR3 reads CASRGGRANEQFF. The CDR3, as DNA: TGTGCCAGCAGAGGCGGGAGGGCCAATGAGCAGTTCTTC.

This chain joins TRBV27 and TRBJ1-1, with D perhaps TRBD1 (5 bases). Germline V gives CDR1 MNHEY, CDR2 SMNVEV (reference sequence). V was cut by 6 bases and J by 0 bases, with 14 bases left in between. The CDR3 contains 15 residues. DNA of the CDR3: TGTGCCAGCAGCTATAATCGACAGATGAACACTGAAGCTTTCTTT. Encoded protein: CASSYNRQMNTEAFF.

The rearrangement joins TRBV29-1 to TRBJ1-4; no clear D gene. The CDR3 runs 11 residues. Germline V lookup: CDR1 SQVTM, CDR2 ANQGSEA. V was trimmed by 3 bases and J by 5 bases, leaving 4 bases between them. CDR3 sequence reads: CSVDTNEKLFF. DNA for the CDR3: TGCAGCGTTGATACAAATGAAAAACTGTTTTTT.

This clone was seen only once. This chain connects TRBV6-5 to TRBJ2-5; maybe TRBD2 (7 bases). This CDR3 region has 14 residues. Trimming pared 8 bases from V and 3 bases from J, leaving 16 bases between. The V gene's germline CDR1 is MNHEY and CDR2 SVGAGI. CDR3 nucleotide sequence: TGTGCCAGCGAGTCGGGGGGCCCTAAAGAGACCCAGTACTTC. Translating it yields CASESGGPKETQYF.

Concerning this clone itself: Other DNA sequences of this sample code for an identical CDR3. CDR3: CASSLVGYEQYF. The CDR3 DNA reads TGCGCCAGCAGCTTGGTGGGTTACGAGCAGTACTTC. V usage is TRBV5-1 and J usage is TRBJ2-7, with D uncertain. In germline, CDR1 is SGHRS, CDR2 YFSETQ. V shed 0 bases and J shed 4 bases, with 5 bases lying between them. There are 12 residues in the CDR3. Filled out from reference TRBV5-1 and TRBJ2-7, the complete variable domain reads KAGVTQTPRYLIKTRGQQVTLSCSPISGHRSVSWYQQTPGQGLQFLFEYFSETQRNKGNFPGRFSGRQFSNSRSEMNVSTLELGDSALYLCASSLVGYEQYFGPGTRLTVT.

The chain employs TRBV5-6 and TRBJ2-7; TRBD1 aligns across 10 bases. Trimming at V came to 0 bases and at J to 2 bases, leaving 5 bases not matched to a gene. This CDR3 region has 16 residues. Germline-derived CDR1 and CDR2 are SGHDT and YYEEEE. The CDR3 reads CASSLAGTGVPYEQYF. For the CDR3, the DNA is TGTGCCAGCAGCTTGGCGGGGACAGGGGTCCCCTACGAGCAGTACTTC.

V and J are TRBV3-1 (or the pseudogene TRBV3-2) and TRBJ1-4, with D perhaps TRBD1 (5 bases). Trimming cost V 6 bases and J 8 bases, with 16 bases left between them. Looked up from germline, CDR1 is LGHDT and CDR2 is YNNKEL (reference sequence). CDR3 size: 14 residues. CDR3 bases: TGTGCCAGCAGATCTTCCGGGACCGGAGAAAAACTGTTTTTT. This encodes CASRSSGTGEKLFF.

The sample holds one count of this clone. V usage is TRBV5-4 and J usage is TRBJ1-2; D is undetermined. The V and J ends lost 2 bases and 4 bases respectively, with 12 bases between them. The CDR3 is 14 amino acids. Per germline, CDR1 SGHNT and CDR2 YYREEE (reference sequence). For the CDR3, the DNA is TGTGCCAGCAGCTTCTATGTTGCGGGCTATGGCTACACCTTC. This gives the protein CASSFYVAGYGYTF.

The CDR3 sequence: CSVERGVGTDTQYF. The CDR3 DNA is TGCAGCGTTGAAAGAGGGGTGGGAACAGATACGCAGTATTTT. V is TRBV29-1 and J is TRBJ2-3; D could derive from TRBD1 or TRBD2 (5 bases each). Germline lookup yields CDR1 SQVTM and CDR2 ANQGSEA. The CDR3 extends over 14 amino acids. The V end lost 2 bases, the J end lost 3 bases, and 12 bases lay between the germline ends.

The table lists this clone with a count of one. The chain has TRBV27 and TRBJ2-3; D is undetermined. The germline CDR1 and CDR2 sequences are MNHEY and SMNVEV (reference sequence). The CDR3 has 15 residues. V shed 5 bases and J shed 2 bases, with 14 bases lying between them. CDR3 loop: CASSPNNYHTDTQYF. The CDR3, as DNA: TGTGCCAGCAGTCCCAACAACTATCACACAGATACGCAGTATTTT.

The V gene is TRBV28, the J gene TRBJ2-3; 7 bases fit TRBD1. J was trimmed by 0 bases and V by 6 bases; bases with no gene match: 18. The CDR3 has 19 amino acids. CDR1 and CDR2 from the germline V gene are MDHEN and SYDVKM. This CDR3 reads CASSSLMMRGPTSTDTQYF. For the CDR3, the DNA is TGTGCCAGCAGCTCTTTAATGATGAGGGGGCCGACTAGCACAGATACGCAGTATTTT.

This rearrangement joins TRBV7-9 to TRBJ1-4, with 7 bases lining up with TRBD1. The V gene's germline CDR1 is SEHNR and CDR2 FQNEAQ (reference sequence). V shed 5 bases and J 7 bases; nucleotides not matched to a gene: 7. The CDR3 totals 14 residues. The CDR3 nucleotides are TGTGCCAGCAGCCCAATGACAGGGAGTGAAAAACTGTTTTTT. It codes for CASSPMTGSEKLFF.